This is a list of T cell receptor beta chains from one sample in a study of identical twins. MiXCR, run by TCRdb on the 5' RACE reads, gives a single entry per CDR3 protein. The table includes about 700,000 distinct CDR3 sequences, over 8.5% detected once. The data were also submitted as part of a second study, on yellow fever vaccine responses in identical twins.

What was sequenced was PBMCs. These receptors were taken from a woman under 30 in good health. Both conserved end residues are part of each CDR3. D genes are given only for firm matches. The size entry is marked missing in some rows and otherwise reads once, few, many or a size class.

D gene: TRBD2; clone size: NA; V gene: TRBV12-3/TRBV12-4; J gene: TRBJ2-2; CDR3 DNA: TGTGCCAGCAGTTTGTGGACTAGCGGGAGGCCCGCCCACACCGGGGAGCTGTTTTTT; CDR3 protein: CASSLWTSGRPAHTGELFF
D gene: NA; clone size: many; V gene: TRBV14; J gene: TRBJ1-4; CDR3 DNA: TGTGCCAGCAGCCAAGACGTATGGGGAGGGCTGTTTTTT; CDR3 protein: CASSQDVWGGLFF
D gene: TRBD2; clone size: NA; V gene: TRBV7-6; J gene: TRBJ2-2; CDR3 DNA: TGTGCCAGCAGCTGGCTAGCGGGGAACACCGGGGAGCTGTTTTTT; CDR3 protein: CASSWLAGNTGELFF
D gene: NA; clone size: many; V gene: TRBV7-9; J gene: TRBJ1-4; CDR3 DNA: TGTGCCAGCAGCTTCGGGGGTAAAAACGAAAAACTGTTTTTT; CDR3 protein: CASSFGGKNEKLFF
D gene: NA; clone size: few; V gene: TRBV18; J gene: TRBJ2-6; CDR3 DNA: TGTGCCAGCTCAGCCGAGCGAGCTGGGGCCAACGTCCTGACTTTC; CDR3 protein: CASSAERAGANVLTF
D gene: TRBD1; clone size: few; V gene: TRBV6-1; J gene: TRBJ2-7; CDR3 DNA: TGTGCCTGCAAGCGGACAGGTGAAACCTACGAGCAGTACTTC; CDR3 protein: CACKRTGETYEQYF
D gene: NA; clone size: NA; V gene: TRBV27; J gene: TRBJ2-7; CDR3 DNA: TGTGCCAGCAGTTCCGCATGGGGACGTCGCTCCTACGAGCAGTACTTC; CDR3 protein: CASSSAWGRRSYEQYF
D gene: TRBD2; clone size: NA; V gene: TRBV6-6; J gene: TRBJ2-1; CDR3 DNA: TGTGCCAGCAAGGCGCTCGCGGGAGGTTGGTTCTTC; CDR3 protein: CASKALAGGWFF
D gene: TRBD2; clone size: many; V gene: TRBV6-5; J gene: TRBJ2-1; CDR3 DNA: TGTGCCAGCAGCCGAGCGGGGGGTAGCTCCTACAATGAGCAGTTCTTC; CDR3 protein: CASSRAGGSSYNEQFF
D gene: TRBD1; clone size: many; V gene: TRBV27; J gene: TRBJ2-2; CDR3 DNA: TGTGCCAGCAGTCCTACACCGGGACAGGAGTTTGTCTCCGGGGAGCTGTTTTTT; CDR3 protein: CASSPTPGQEFVSGELFF
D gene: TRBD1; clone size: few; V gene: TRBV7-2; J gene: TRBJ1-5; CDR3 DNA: TGTGCCAGCAGCTTCCGACAGGGGTCTCAGCCCCAGCATTTT; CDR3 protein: CASSFRQGSQPQHF
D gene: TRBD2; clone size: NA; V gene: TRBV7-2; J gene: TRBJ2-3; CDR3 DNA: TGTGCCAGCAGCTTAGGGGGACTAGCGATTAACACAGATACGCAGTATTTT; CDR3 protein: CASSLGGLAINTDTQYF
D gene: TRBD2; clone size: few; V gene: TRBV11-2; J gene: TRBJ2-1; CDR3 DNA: TGTGCCAGCAGCGCCGGGACTAGCGTTTACAATGAGCAGTTCTTC; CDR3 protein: CASSAGTSVYNEQFF
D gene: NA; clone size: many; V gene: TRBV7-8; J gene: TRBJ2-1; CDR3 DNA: TGTGCCAGCAGCTTACTCGCGGACCACAATGAGCAGTTCTTC; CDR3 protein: CASSLLADHNEQFF
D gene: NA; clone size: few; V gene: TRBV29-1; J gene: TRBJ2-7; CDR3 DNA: TGCAGCGTTGGACCCAATCCGGGACCATCAGGCTACGAGCAGTACTTC; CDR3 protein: CSVGPNPGPSGYEQYF
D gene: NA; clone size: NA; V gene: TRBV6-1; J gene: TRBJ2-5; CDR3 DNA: TGTGCCAGCAGACACTATGGGAGGGAGACCCAGTACTTC; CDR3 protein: CASRHYGRETQYF
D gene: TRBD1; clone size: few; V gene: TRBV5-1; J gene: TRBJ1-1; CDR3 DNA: TGCGCCAGCAGCCCGACAGGGTCGAGGAACACTGAAGCTTTCTTT; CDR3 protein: CASSPTGSRNTEAFF
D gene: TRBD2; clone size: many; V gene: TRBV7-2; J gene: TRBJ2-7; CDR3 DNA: TGTGCCAGCAGCTTAAGACCTAGCGGGGGGGGTAGGGAGCAGTACTTC; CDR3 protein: CASSLRPSGGGREQYF
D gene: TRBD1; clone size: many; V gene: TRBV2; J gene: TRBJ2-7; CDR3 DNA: TGTGCCAGCAGTAGGGGACAGGGAGGCTACGAGCAGTACTTC; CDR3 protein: CASSRGQGGYEQYF
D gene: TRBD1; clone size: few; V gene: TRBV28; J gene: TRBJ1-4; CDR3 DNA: TGTGCCAGCAGCTTCTCCTCCGACAGGGCCACAACTAATGAAAAACTGTTTTTT; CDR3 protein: CASSFSSDRATTNEKLFF
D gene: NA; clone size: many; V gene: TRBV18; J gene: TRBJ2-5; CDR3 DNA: TGTGCCAGCTCAGGCGGACAGCAAGAGACCCAGTACTTC; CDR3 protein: CASSGGQQETQYF
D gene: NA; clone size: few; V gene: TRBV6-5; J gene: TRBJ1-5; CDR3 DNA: TGTGCCAGCAGTTACCGGACGGAGAATCAGCCCCAGCATTTT; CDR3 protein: CASSYRTENQPQHF
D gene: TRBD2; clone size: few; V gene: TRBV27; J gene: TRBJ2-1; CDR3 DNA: TGTGCCAGCAGTTTAGGGCTAGCGGGGTTAGGTGAGCAGTTCTTC; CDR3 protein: CASSLGLAGLGEQFF
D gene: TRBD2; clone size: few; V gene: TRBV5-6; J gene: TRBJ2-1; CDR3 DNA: TGTGCCAGCAGCTCGGCCCGGACTAGCGGGAGGGCTTCCAATGAGCAGTTCTTC; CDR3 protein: CASSSARTSGRASNEQFF
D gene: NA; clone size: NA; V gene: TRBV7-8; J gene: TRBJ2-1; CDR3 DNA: TGTGCCAGCAGCGTACTCGTCCCATTCGGAGAGCAGTTCTTC; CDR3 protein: CASSVLVPFGEQFF
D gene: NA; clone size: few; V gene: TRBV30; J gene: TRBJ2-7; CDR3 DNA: TGTGCCTGGAGTACTCGGGCCGCCTACGAGCAGTACTTC; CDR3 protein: CAWSTRAAYEQYF
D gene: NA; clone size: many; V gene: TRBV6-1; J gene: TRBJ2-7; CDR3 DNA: TGTGCCAGCAGCATCGGGACACCACCCTCCTACGAGCAGTACTTC; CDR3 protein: CASSIGTPPSYEQYF
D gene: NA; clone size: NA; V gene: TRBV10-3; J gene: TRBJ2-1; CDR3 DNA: TGTGCCATCAGCTTCGTCGACAATGAGCAGTTCTTC; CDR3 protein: CAISFVDNEQFF
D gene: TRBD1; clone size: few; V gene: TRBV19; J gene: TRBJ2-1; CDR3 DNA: TGTGCCAGTAGTCTCCGACAGGGTTTGCATGAGCAGTTCTTC; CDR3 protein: CASSLRQGLHEQFF